This TCR beta chain was identified during a study of neoadjuvant nivolumab and ipilimumab in lung cancer. This clone is a singleton in its sample. The same CDR3 arises from other DNA sequences in this sample as well. Method: immunoSEQ multiplex PCR; TCRdb's copy keeps in-frame clones and lacks some. The data show several thousand clones, about 87% seen once. V lost 7 bases, J lost 1 base, and 3 bases stayed unmatched. The CDR3 is 13 amino acids. Germline V gene lookup returns CDR1 SGHRS and CDR2 YFSETQ. Sample: tumor tissue, taken after neoadjuvant nivolumab, alone or with ipilimumab, at or shortly before surgery. This receptor was taken from an adult with non-small cell lung cancer. The chain links TRBV5-1 to TRBJ2-3; 7 bases line up with TRBD1. The CDR3 is CASRTGGTDTQYF. The CDR3 DNA reads TGCGCCAGCCGCACAGGGGGCACAGATACGCAGTATTTT. Based on the CDR3 plus reference TRBV5-1 and TRBJ2-3, the full variable domain is KAGVTQTPRYLIKTRGQQVTLSCSPISGHRSVSWYQQTPGQGLQFLFEYFSETQRNKGNFPGRFSGRQFSNSRSEMNVSTLELGDSALYLCASRTGGTDTQYFGPGTRLTVL.